This paragraph reports one T cell receptor beta chain. Its antigen remains unidentified. Methods used by the authors: ImmunoSEQ output held junction-only sequences without quality scores, so filtering differed. Repertoires were generated with immunoSEQ multiplex PCR, while TCRdb's copy carries only in-frame clones and drops some. That table is the source of V, J and clone size, and D and trimming were worked out from the DNA. The table includes a few hundred thousand clones, about 97% detected once. With 2 bases clipped from V and 5 bases from J, the junction kept 4 bases outside the gene matches. Germline values: CDR1 SGHAT, CDR2 FQNNGV. The CDR3 extends over 15 amino acids. The sample is drawn from a study of shared clonotypes between healthy human individuals. The authors combined CD45RO+ cells with CCR7-negative CD45RA+ TemRA cells as CD8 memory. Study-level points and caveats: The small donor group covered limited genetic and exposure diversity.

Sequencing was performed on memory CD8+ T cells sorted from blood. Regarding subset: CD45RO+ cells pooled with CCR7-negative TemRA cells. This chain links TRBV11-2 with TRBJ2-1; 9 nucleotides align to TRBD2. This receptor was obtained from a man aged 30 to 39 in good health. This CDR3 is CASSLRGLANNEQFF. CDR3 in DNA: TGTGCCAGCAGCTTACGTGGACTAGCGAACAATGAGCAGTTCTTC.